The rows below give T cell receptor beta chains drawn from one sample of a study of cytomegalovirus exposure and HLA in healthy donors. Libraries were prepared by immunoSEQ multiplex PCR; TCRdb keeps only in-frame clonotypes and omits some of them. The sample records around 150,000 clones, around nine tenths being singletons. The sample taken for sequencing was PBMCs. The receptor source for this set is a woman aged 18-35 years in good health and CMV-seropositive. CDR3s include the opening cysteine and the closing phenylalanine or tryptophan. The D gene is left open where the match is weak. Only part of the rows carry a size: once, few, many, or a class if the clone is expanded.

clone_size,d_call,j_call,v_call,cdr3_nt,cdr3_aa
-,-,TRBJ1-1,TRBV30,TGTGCCCACGCACAAGGTGGAGGGGCCAACACTGAAGCTTTCTTT,CAHAQGGGANTEAFF
-,TRBD1,TRBJ2-2,TRBV19,TGTGCCAGTAAGTGGGACAGAGACACCGGGGAGCTGTTTTTT,CASKWDRDTGELFF
once,TRBD2,TRBJ2-1,TRBV6-5,TGTGCCAGCAGTTACTATAGGGCGGGAGGGCTGAGTGAGCAGTTCTTC,CASSYYRAGGLSEQFF
-,TRBD2,TRBJ2-5,TRBV5-1,TGCGCCAGCAGCACCGTACTAGCGGGAGGGTCACGGGAGACCCAGTACTTC,CASSTVLAGGSRETQYF
-,TRBD1,TRBJ2-2,TRBV7-3,TGTGCCAGCAGGTCCGGGACAGGGGGCTCCGGGGAGCTGTTTTTT,CASRSGTGGSGELFF
few,-,TRBJ2-1,TRBV19,TGTGCCAGTAGTAAACAGGGCGTAGGTGAGCAGTTCTTC,CASSKQGVGEQFF
-,-,TRBJ1-2,TRBV7-2,TGTGCCAGCAGCACCTCAGGGGTCGGCTACACCTTC,CASSTSGVGYTF
-,TRBD2,TRBJ2-2,TRBV6-6,TGTGCCAGCAGTTACGGACTAGCGGGGACCGGGGAGCTGTTTTTT,CASSYGLAGTGELFF
-,TRBD1,TRBJ2-1,TRBV14,TGTGCCAGCAGCCCAAAGAGGGGGCTTGAGAATGAGCAGTTCTTC,CASSPKRGLENEQFF
-,TRBD2,TRBJ2-3,TRBV6-4,TGTGCCAGCAGTCTTTCCACCCCCGGACTAGCGGGAGGGAGCACAGATACGCAGTATTTT,CASSLSTPGLAGGSTDTQYF
-,-,TRBJ1-2,TRBV14,TGTGCCAGCAGCCAGTCAGGATGGGGCGGCTACACCTTC,CASSQSGWGGYTF
-,-,TRBJ1-1,TRBV18,TGTGCCAGCTCACCATCACGGGGGAACACTGAAGCTTTCTTT,CASSPSRGNTEAFF
-,-,TRBJ2-3,TRBV30,TGTGCCTGGAGTGAGGGGCGGACAGATACGCAGTATTTT,CAWSEGRTDTQYF
-,-,TRBJ2-7,TRBV13,TGTGCCAGCAGCTATCAAGCGGTCTCCTACGAGCAGTACTTC,CASSYQAVSYEQYF
-,-,TRBJ2-7,TRBV18,TGTGCCAGCTCACCACTGGGGGGCTACGAGCAGTACTTC,CASSPLGGYEQYF
-,-,TRBJ2-1,TRBV7-2,TGTGCCAGCAGCCAAGCGACCCTCCCGTACAATGAGCAGTTCTTC,CASSQATLPYNEQFF
-,-,TRBJ2-3,TRBV7-9,TGTGCCAGCAGCTTATTACTAGACACAGATACGCAGTATTTT,CASSLLLDTDTQYF
-,TRBD1,TRBJ1-2,TRBV2,TGTGCCAGCAGCCTAGGACAGGATTATGGCTACACCTTC,CASSLGQDYGYTF
-,TRBD2,TRBJ2-7,TRBV15,TGTGCCACCAGGCCGTTAGCGGGGGTCGAGCAGTACTTC,CATRPLAGVEQYF
-,TRBD1,TRBJ1-2,TRBV5-6,TGTGCCAGCAGGGCGGGAAGGGGGCTCTCGGGTTCAGGCTACACCTTC,CASRAGRGLSGSGYTF
-,TRBD2,TRBJ2-1,TRBV5-1,TGCGCCAGCAGTCTCGTCGGCGGGAGGTCCTACAATGAGCAGTTCTTC,CASSLVGGRSYNEQFF
-,TRBD1,TRBJ2-7,TRBV7-3,TGTGCCAGCAGCCCGGCAGGGGGTCTCTACGAGCAGTACTTC,CASSPAGGLYEQYF
-,TRBD2,TRBJ2-7,TRBV5-1,TGCGCCAGCAGCTTGGTAGTAGCGGGAGCGAACGAGCAGTACTTC,CASSLVVAGANEQYF
-,-,TRBJ2-7,TRBV7-2,TGTGCCAGCAGCCCGGACAGCCTGGGCTACGAGCAGTACTTC,CASSPDSLGYEQYF
-,TRBD2,TRBJ2-2,TRBV5-4,TGTGCCAGCAGCCCTAACTGGGGGGGAACCGGGGAGCTGTTTTTT,CASSPNWGGTGELFF
-,TRBD2,TRBJ2-1,TRBV6-4,TGTGCCAGCAGTGAGAGTGGCGGGAGCTTCGACAATGAGCAGTTCTTC,CASSESGGSFDNEQFF
-,-,TRBJ2-2,TRBV5-1,TGCGCCAGCAGCTCGGGAGCCGGGGAGCTGTTTTTT,CASSSGAGELFF
-,-,TRBJ2-1,TRBV29-1,TGCAGCGTTGACAGGGGTGGCTCCTACAATGAGCAGTTCTTC,CSVDRGGSYNEQFF
-,TRBD1,TRBJ1-2,TRBV6-1,TGTGCCAGCAGTGACCCGGGACAGATGAATGGCTACACCTTC,CASSDPGQMNGYTF
once,-,TRBJ2-1,TRBV19,TGTGCCAGTAGTAATAGCGCCTACAATGAGCAGTTCTTC,CASSNSAYNEQFF
-,TRBD1,TRBJ2-7,TRBV9,TGTGCCAGCAGCGTGACAGGGGGCGTCTACGAGCAGTACTTC,CASSVTGGVYEQYF